These 7 T cell receptor beta chains were sequenced from one sample in a study of CD8+CD57+ T cells in acquired aplastic anemia. Template material for TCR beta VDJ and CDR3 profiling consisted of genomic DNA. TCRdb ran MiXCR on the reads and lists one entry per CDR3 protein. The data contain some 180,000 distinct CDR3 sequences, less than 55% of them singletons. Source material: sorted CD4+, CD8+, or CD8+CD57+ T cells (not recorded which) from PBMCs. All receptors come from a human donor in good health.

The rearrangement joins TRBV5-1 to TRBJ2-1, with D possibly TRBD2 on 6 matching bases. The DNA end favors TRBJ2-7, so the J call may be wrong. Germline V gene sequence: CDR1 SGHRS, CDR2 YFSETQ. The CDR3 sequence is 15 residues long. The CDR3 region is CATSDRGGVSHEQYF. CDR3 DNA: TGCGCCACCAGTGATCGCGGCGGGGTAAGCCATGAGCAGTACTTC.

This clonotype showed up many times. V usage is TRBV4-2 and J usage is TRBJ1-1; D is uncertain. From germline, CDR1 is LGHNA and CDR2 YNFKEQ. This CDR3 spans 14 amino acids. V lost 4 bases and J lost 1, with 10 bases in between. The CDR3, as DNA: TGTGCCAGCAGCCTAGACCGGAAGAACACTGAAGCTTTCTTT. This encodes CASSLDRKNTEAFF.

This clonotype occurred many times. This chain connects TRBV19 to TRBJ2-1; possible D gene TRBD1, 7 bases. The V end lost 2 bases, the J end lost 3 bases, and 11 bases lay between the germline ends. Germline CDR1 and CDR2: LNHDA and SQIVND (reference sequence). The CDR3 length is 15 residues. CDR3 nucleotides: TGTGCCAGTAGTATATGGGGGGACAGCTACAATGAGCAGTTCTTC. This translates into CASSIWGDSYNEQFF. The full variable domain, completed using reference TRBV19 and TRBJ2-1, is DGGITQSPKYLFRKEGQNVTLSCEQNLNHDAMYWYRQDPGQGLRLIYYSQIVNDFQKGDIAEGYSVSREKKESFPLTVTSAQKNPTAFYLCASSIWGDSYNEQFFGPGTRLTVL.

This clonotype was detected ten times or more. This chain connects TRBV6-2 or TRBV6-3 to TRBJ1-5; D is undetermined. Germline CDR1 is MNHEY and CDR2 is SVGEGT. This CDR3 is 12 amino acids long. V was pared by 5 bases and J by 7 bases, with 9 bases between. CDR3 DNA sequence: TGTGCCAGCAGTGAGGGTTACCAGCCCCAGCATTTT. Protein sequence: CASSEGYQPQHF.

This clonotype showed up just a few times. The CDR3 DNA is TGTGCCATCAGTGAGTCGGCACTTACGAGCACAGATACGCAGTATTTT. Protein sequence: CAISESALTSTDTQYF. The chain is built from TRBV10-3 and TRBJ2-3, with D unresolved. Trimming removed 0 bases from V and 0 bases from J, with 10 bases in between. CDR1 and CDR2 from the germline V gene are ENHRY and SYGVKD. This CDR3 contains 16 residues.

Regarding this clonotype: One end of the junction fails to match germline, which may point to a read error. The V and J genes are TRBV20-1 and TRBJ2-5; D not certain. Germline V CDR1 and CDR2: DFQATT, SNEGSKA (reference sequence). The CDR3 length is 14 residues. DNA for the CDR3: TGCAGCGCTAGTACGTACAGAGCCCAAGAGACCCAGTACTTC. Amino acids: CSASTYRAQETQYF.

This clonotype has only one observation. The chain uses TRBV19 and TRBJ2-7, with D possibly being TRBD2 (6 bases). Germline V gene lookup returns CDR1 LNHDA and CDR2 SQIVND (reference sequence). The CDR3 is 15 residues long. The germline V and J ends were trimmed by 6 bases and 1 base, with 16 bases remaining between them. CDR3 sequence: CASRPGGPPSYEQYF. DNA for the CDR3: TGTGCCAGTAGACCCGGGGGACCGCCGTCCTACGAGCAGTACTTC.